This is a list of T cell receptor beta chains from one sample in a study of cytomegalovirus exposure and HLA in healthy donors. Sequenced by immunoSEQ multiplex PCR; TCRdb stores in-frame clones only, minus some. Of a few hundred thousand clones in the sample, 80% were seen once. The sequenced sample consisted of PBMCs. Receptors originate from a girl aged 2-9 years in good health and CMV-seronegative. CDR3s include the opening cysteine and the closing phenylalanine or tryptophan. Fields, in order: clone size, V gene, D gene, J gene, CDR3 DNA, CDR3 protein. A D gene is named only where the DNA matches it firmly. The size of a clone is reported for some rows only, either as once, few or many, or as a class for expanded clones.

clone_size: .
v_call: TRBV18
d_call: .
j_call: TRBJ1-4
cdr3_nt: TGTGCCAGCTCACCGACAGGTTTCGAAAAACTGTTTTTT
cdr3_aa: CASSPTGFEKLFF

clone_size: .
v_call: TRBV15
d_call: .
j_call: TRBJ1-2
cdr3_nt: TGTGCCACCAGCAGAGATTTAGTGTATGGCTACACCTTC
cdr3_aa: CATSRDLVYGYTF

clone_size: .
v_call: TRBV15
d_call: TRBD1
j_call: TRBJ2-1
cdr3_nt: TGTGCCACCAGCAGAGGTGGACAGGGGAGCTACAATGAGCAGTTCTTC
cdr3_aa: CATSRGGQGSYNEQFF

clone_size: .
v_call: TRBV2
d_call: TRBD1
j_call: TRBJ1-3
cdr3_nt: TGTGCCAGCAGTGTTTTTCCGACAGGGGTTGTTTCCTTTACCTCTGGAAACACCATATATTTT
cdr3_aa: CASSVFPTGVVSFTSGNTIYF

clone_size: .
v_call: TRBV27
d_call: .
j_call: TRBJ2-3
cdr3_nt: TGTGCCAGCAGTTCTCGGATACAGGGCGGAGATACGCAGTATTTT
cdr3_aa: CASSSRIQGGDTQYF

clone_size: .
v_call: TRBV2
d_call: .
j_call: TRBJ2-7
cdr3_nt: TGTGCCAGCAGTGGAGAGTTCGGGGGACCCGCCTACGAGCAGTACTTC
cdr3_aa: CASSGEFGGPAYEQYF

clone_size: .
v_call: TRBV5-6
d_call: .
j_call: TRBJ2-7
cdr3_nt: TGTGCCAGCAGCTTGGGACAGAGCTACGAGCAGTACTTC
cdr3_aa: CASSLGQSYEQYF

clone_size: .
v_call: TRBV19
d_call: .
j_call: TRBJ2-7
cdr3_nt: TGTGCCAGTAGCTACGACAGTGAGTACGAGCAGTACTTC
cdr3_aa: CASSYDSEYEQYF

clone_size: few
v_call: TRBV5-1
d_call: TRBD2
j_call: TRBJ2-7
cdr3_nt: TGCGCCAGCAGCCCCGGCCCGGGACTAGCGGGATTATTACCCCTTTACGAGCAGTACTTC
cdr3_aa: CASSPGPGLAGLLPLYEQYF

clone_size: .
v_call: TRBV27
d_call: .
j_call: TRBJ2-7
cdr3_nt: TGTGCCAGCAGTTTTCTAGGATCCGAGCAGTACTTC
cdr3_aa: CASSFLGSEQYF

clone_size: .
v_call: TRBV9
d_call: .
j_call: TRBJ2-1
cdr3_nt: TGTGCCAGCAGTGTTAGCAGATCCTACAATGAGCAGTTCTTC
cdr3_aa: CASSVSRSYNEQFF

clone_size: .
v_call: TRBV5-6
d_call: .
j_call: TRBJ2-1
cdr3_nt: TGTGCCAGCAGCTTTCGGCTAGTTTCCTACAATGAGCAGTTCTTC
cdr3_aa: CASSFRLVSYNEQFF

clone_size: .
v_call: TRBV6-5
d_call: .
j_call: TRBJ2-1
cdr3_nt: TGTGCCACACAAAGGACAGACTACAATGAGCAGTTCTTC
cdr3_aa: CATQRTDYNEQFF

clone_size: .
v_call: TRBV4-1
d_call: .
j_call: TRBJ2-7
cdr3_nt: TGCGCCAGCAGCCAAGTAGCGGAAGCTCCCTACTACGAGCAGTACTTC
cdr3_aa: CASSQVAEAPYYEQYF